Sequencing of this TCR beta chain was carried out in a study of technical replicates of blood from a handful of donors. The table came from immunoSEQ multiplex PCR; TCRdb's copy has only in-frame clones and leaves some out. The top ten hold around 5% of the sample, which has roughly 68,000 clones, about 87% seen once. V was clipped by 3 bases and J by 3 bases; unmatched bases: 8. Germline V CDR1 and CDR2: LNHDA, SQIVND (reference sequence). The CDR3 consists of 15 residues. The rearrangement uses TRBV19 and TRBJ2-7, with 7 nucleotides matching TRBD2. Sequencing was done on a sample of PBMCs. The receptor's source is a human donor in good health. Some clones in this sample may be carry-over from other donors' samples. The CDR3 sequence: CASSILPGGSYEQYF. CDR3 DNA sequence: TGTGCCAGTAGTATCCTTCCCGGGGGGAGCTACGAGCAGTACTTC.